This entry lists 17 T cell receptor beta chains sequenced from one sample in a study of T-cell reconstitution after alpha-beta-depleted transplantation in children. TCRbeta library construction was performed incorporating unique molecular identifiers. In TCRdb, the PCR reads were re-called with MiXCR into one record per CDR3 protein. Of 450,000 to 500,000 distinct CDR3 sequences in the sample, 12% were seen once. The input for sequencing was PBMCs from the stem cell graft donor, taken from the stem cell graft. These receptors came from a human donor who donated a stem cell graft to a child with combined immunodeficiency.

The chain employs TRBV11-2 and TRBJ2-7; perhaps D is TRBD1 or TRBD2 (7 bases each). The CDR3 is made up of 17 amino acids. Deletions cut 4 bases from V and 2 bases from J, with 21 bases between. Germline CDR1 SGHAT, CDR2 FQNNGV. The CDR3 region has the DNA TGTGCCAGCAGCTCTCAGGGGGGGGGCCGCGAGCCCTACGAGCAGTACTTC. Translating it yields CASSSQGGGREPYEQYF.

This clonotype was counted only a few times. The rearrangement joins TRBV28 to TRBJ1-6; D possibly corresponds to TRBD1 (6 bases). The CDR3 runs to 16 residues. Germline CDR1 reads MDHEN; CDR2 reads SYDVKM. Deletions cut 5 bases from V and 0 bases from J, with 11 bases between. The CDR3 spells CASSPLDSSYNSPLHF. In DNA, the CDR3 is TGTGCCAGCAGTCCCTTGGACAGCTCCTATAATTCACCCCTCCACTTT.

This clonotype was seen repeatedly, ten times or more. The chain combines TRBV21-1 with TRBJ2-3. TRBV21-1 is a known pseudogene. This CDR3 has 17 residues. The CDR3 loop is CASSKVAKAYSTDTQYF. CDR3 DNA sequence: TGTGCCAGCAGCAAAGTTGCGAAGGCTTATAGCACAGATACGCAGTATTTT.

This clonotype occurred many times. The chain links TRBV7-9 to TRBJ2-3, with TRBD1 as a possible D gene (6 bases). The CDR3 has 14 amino acids. CDR1 is SEHNR and CDR2 is FQNEAQ in the germline V gene (reference sequence). The V gene lost 2 bases and the J gene lost 5 bases, with 11 bases spanning the gap. DNA for the CDR3: TGTGCCAGCAGCTTAATACAGGGTGAAGATACGCAGTATTTT. It is translated as CASSLIQGEDTQYF.

Many counts were recorded for this clonotype. The chain is built from TRBV29-1 and TRBJ2-1; unclear D gene. The CDR3 runs 10 residues. From germline, CDR1 is SQVTM and CDR2 ANQGSEA. V was pared by 7 bases and J by 8 bases, with 9 bases between. The CDR3 here is CSGVWDEQFF. The CDR3 DNA sequence: TGCAGCGGTGTTTGGGATGAGCAGTTCTTC.

V and J are TRBV5-1 and TRBJ2-6; D is possibly TRBD1 (6 bases). The CDR3 contains 16 residues. V gave up 1 base and J gave up 4 bases, with 12 bases separating them. Germline V gives CDR1 SGHRS, CDR2 YFSETQ. As DNA, the CDR3 is TGCGCCAGCAGCTTGATGGGGGCGCGAGGGGCCAACGTCCTGACTTTC. It translates to CASSLMGARGANVLTF.

This chain connects TRBV7-8 to TRBJ2-3; perhaps TRBD2 as D (7 bases). The germline CDR1 and CDR2 sequences are SGHVS and FQNEAQ. Trimming removed 5 bases from V and 5 bases from J, with 14 bases in between. The CDR3 spans 14 residues. The CDR3 nucleotides are TGTGCCAGCAGCGGGAGGGGCAGGGGAGATACGCAGTATTTT. It is translated as CASSGRGRGDTQYF.

This clonotype has more than one count but fewer than ten. This chain uses TRBV10-3 with TRBJ2-5; 10 nucleotides align to TRBD2. Trimming removed 3 bases from V and 1 base from J; junction bases left unmatched: 5. Germline V gives CDR1 ENHRY, CDR2 SYGVKD. The CDR3 is 16 amino acids. In DNA, the CDR3 is TGTGCCATCAGTGACTTAGCGGGGGGTATCCAAGAGACCCAGTACTTC. Translated, it gives CAISDLAGGIQETQYF.

This clonotype was observed many times. V and J are TRBV3-1 and TRBJ2-1, with TRBD1 matching over 7 bases. Germline values: CDR1 LGHDT, CDR2 YNNKEL (reference sequence). The CDR3 runs 17 residues. Unmatched junction bases numbered 8, after V lost 1 base and J lost 2 bases. Here the CDR3 DNA reads TGTGCCAGCAGCCAAGGTCTCCGACAGGGTGCCTACAATGAGCAGTTCTTC. It is translated as CASSQGLRQGAYNEQFF.

The gene calls are TRBV7-8 and TRBJ2-5; weak D call: TRBD1 (6 bases). The germline V gene encodes CDR1 SGHVS and CDR2 FQNEAQ. The CDR3 totals 14 residues. V gave up 8 bases and J gave up 1 base, with 14 bases separating them. CDR3 protein: CASWGTGTQETQYF. The CDR3, as DNA: TGTGCCAGCTGGGGAACAGGGACCCAAGAGACCCAGTACTTC.

This clonotype was counted many times. V gene TRBV29-1 combines with J gene TRBJ2-1; no firm D call. The germline V and J ends were trimmed by 4 bases and 7 bases, with 8 bases remaining between them. CDR3 length: 11 residues. Germline V lookup: CDR1 SQVTM, CDR2 ANQGSEA. DNA for the CDR3: TGCAGCGTTGTCATTATGAATGAGCAGTTCTTC. It yields the protein CSVVIMNEQFF.

The gene calls are TRBV10-3 and TRBJ2-3; unclear D gene. Trimming took off 6 bases at V and 4 bases at J, with 11 bases between the two ends. This CDR3 region has 13 residues. Germline V gene lookup returns CDR1 ENHRY and CDR2 SYGVKD. CDR3 amino acids: CAIRDGAADTQYF. The CDR3 DNA is TGTGCCATCAGGGACGGTGCTGCAGATACGCAGTATTTT.

The chain is built from TRBV29-1 and TRBJ2-1; TRBD2 is a possible D gene (5 bases). This CDR3 is built from 15 residues. V was cut by 0 bases and J by 5 bases, with 14 bases left in between. The germline gives CDR1 SQVTM, CDR2 ANQGSEA. The CDR3 nucleotides are TGCAGCGTTGAAGATGTGCGTAGCGTGCACAATGAGCAGTTCTTC. It is translated as CSVEDVRSVHNEQFF.

The genes are TRBV19 and TRBJ2-3; D is undetermined. The germline V gene encodes CDR1 LNHDA and CDR2 SQIVND (reference sequence). V was shortened by 1 base and J by 6 bases, with 11 bases between the two germline ends. The CDR3 has 14 amino acids. CDR3 nucleotide sequence: TGTGCCAGTAGTATAGGCTATGGTACGGATACGCAGTATTTT. Translated: CASSIGYGTDTQYF.

This clonotype was found a few times. CDR3 in DNA: TGTGCCAGCAGACGGACTAGCGGGGGGCACCCCTCCTACGAGCAGTACTTC. This codes for CASRRTSGGHPSYEQYF. This chain connects TRBV12-3 or TRBV12-4 to TRBJ2-7; TRBD2 agrees at 14 bases. With 6 bases clipped from V and 0 bases from J, the junction kept 7 bases outside the gene matches. The CDR3 runs to 17 residues.

This chain joins TRBV25-1 and TRBJ2-1, with D unresolved. The germline V gene encodes CDR1 MGHDK and CDR2 SYGVNS. CDR3 size: 15 residues. The V end was cut by 6 bases, the J end by 0 bases, with 12 bases between. For the CDR3, the DNA is TGTGCCAGCAGCGTAAAGGAGAGCTCCTACAATGAGCAGTTCTTC. The encoded protein is CASSVKESSYNEQFF.

This clonotype was counted between two and nine times. The CDR3 here is CSARGGNSYNEQFF. CDR3 DNA: TGCAGTGCTAGAGGCGGGAACTCCTACAATGAGCAGTTCTTC. The chain recombines TRBV20-1 with TRBJ2-1, with D possibly TRBD2 on 6 matching bases. Trimming removed 1 base at V and 0 bases at J, with 7 bases between. This CDR3 has 14 amino acids. Germline CDR1 DFQATT, CDR2 SNEGSKA (reference sequence).